Following are 18 T cell receptor beta chains from one sample sequenced in a study of blood T cell repertoires in COVID-19 (dated by TCRdb to 2020 to 2021). Library generation was performed with the immunoSEQ multiplex PCR assay. TCRdb carries this immuneACCESS record with in-frame sequences only. Its versions omit some clonotypes, under half of them owing to an unresolved V gene in the studies checked, with the rest unexplained. The sample includes around 86,000 clones, with around 80% observed a single time. Roughly 30% of the sample lies in the top ten. Sequenced sample: peripheral blood. The receptors come from a woman older than 75 with acute or convalescent COVID-19.

The chain joins TRBV9 to TRBJ2-3, with 15 positions matching TRBD2. The CDR3 runs to 14 residues. With V trimmed by 5 bases and J by 14 bases, 9 bases remained unmatched. CDR1 is SGDLS and CDR2 is YYNGEE in the germline V gene. The CDR3 DNA follows: TGTGCCAGCAGTCCAGGACTAGCGGGAGGGATGGTGTATTTT. This encodes CASSPGLAGGMVYF.

The genes are TRBV24-1 and TRBJ2-3, with TRBD1 identical over 9 bases. Germline CDR1 KGHDR, CDR2 SFDVKD. The CDR3 runs 13 residues. V lost 9 bases, J lost 4 bases, and 4 bases stayed unmatched. The CDR3 reads CATRDRVADTQYF. As DNA, the CDR3 is TGTGCCACCCGGGACAGGGTAGCAGATACGCAGTATTTT.

The chain is built from TRBV2 and TRBJ2-7; TRBD2 aligns across 7 bases. Germline-derived CDR1 and CDR2 are SNHLY and FYNNEI. With V trimmed by 4 bases and J by 2 bases, 8 bases remained unmatched. The CDR3 has 15 amino acids. The DNA for the CDR3 is TGTGCCAGCAGTGCAGGTGGCGGGAGAACCTACGAGCAGTACTTC. It specifies CASSAGGGRTYEQYF. The whole variable domain, filled in from reference TRBV2 and TRBJ2-7, reads EPEVTQTPSHQVTQMGQEVILRCVPISNHLYFYWYRQILGQKVEFLVSFYNNEISEKSEIFDDQFSVERPDGSNFTLKIRSTKLEDSAMYFCASSAGGGRTYEQYFGPGTRLTVT.

V usage is TRBV5-1 and J usage is TRBJ2-2; D is perhaps TRBD1 (5 bases). CDR1 and CDR2 (germline): SGHRS, YFSETQ. This CDR3 has 16 residues. Deletions cut 0 bases from V and 5 bases from J, with 14 bases between. CDR3 loop: CASSLVTLGRTGELFF. In DNA, the CDR3 is TGCGCCAGCAGCTTGGTCACGTTGGGGCGAACCGGGGAGCTGTTTTTT.

This sequence joins TRBV5-1 and TRBJ1-1, with no clear D. Germline loops: CDR1 SGHRS, CDR2 YFSETQ. The CDR3 has 14 amino acids. Trimming removed 5 bases at V and 1 base at J, with 12 bases between. The CDR3 DNA sequence: TGCGCCAGCAGACTACTGATGGGGAACACTGAAGCTTTCTTT. Translation gives CASRLLMGNTEAFF.

The chain carries TRBV7-8 and TRBJ2-1; D unclear. Trimming cost V 3 bases and J 2 bases, with 8 bases left between them. Germline values: CDR1 SGHVS, CDR2 FQNEAQ. This CDR3 region has 14 residues. The CDR3 DNA reads as TGTGCCAGCAGCTTGAGTAGCACCTACAATGAGCAGTTCTTC. This codes for CASSLSSTYNEQFF.

The CDR3 sequence is CASSWGQGSPGELFF. For the CDR3, the DNA is TGCGCCAGCAGCTGGGGACAGGGATCGCCCGGGGAGCTGTTTTTT. The V call is TRBV5-1, the J call TRBJ2-2; 9 bases fit TRBD1. The CDR3 runs to 15 residues. Per the germline V gene, CDR1 is SGHRS and CDR2 is YFSETQ. The junction had 6 bases not matched to a gene; V was cut back by 3 bases and J by 6 bases.

J is TRBJ1-1 and V is TRBV2; 7 bases align to TRBD1. The CDR3 runs to 16 residues. Trimming removed 4 bases from V and 8 bases from J; junction bases left unmatched: 16. CDR1 is SNHLY, CDR2 FYNNEI, per germline. The CDR3 reads CASSGTGALESSEAFF. The CDR3 region has the DNA TGTGCCAGCAGTGGGACAGGCGCACTGGAATCGTCCGAAGCTTTCTTT.

The chain couples TRBV11-3 to TRBJ2-3; 7 positions match TRBD1. V lost 5 bases and J lost 4; bases outside the gene matches: 6. CDR3 size: 14 residues. CDR1 SGHNT and CDR2 YENEEA come from the germline V gene. The CDR3 DNA follows: TGTGCCAGCAGCCTCGGACAGGTGGCAGATACGCAGTATTTT. Amino acid sequence: CASSLGQVADTQYF.

The chain joins TRBV5-1 to TRBJ1-2, with 7 bases that match TRBD1. The V gene end was trimmed by 4 bases and the J gene end by 0 bases; junction bases not matched to a gene: 6. CDR1 SGHRS and CDR2 YFSETQ come from the germline V gene. The CDR3 spans 15 residues. The CDR3 reads CASSLGQATNYGYTF. The DNA of the CDR3 is TGCGCCAGCAGCCTCGGACAGGCAACTAACTATGGCTACACCTTC.

The chain couples TRBV14 to TRBJ1-1; unclear D gene. The length of the CDR3 is 13 residues. Germline V lookup: CDR1 SGHDN, CDR2 FVKESK. Deletions cut 4 bases from V and 1 base from J, with 7 bases between. CDR3 in amino acids: CASSLLSNTEAFF. The CDR3 bases are TGTGCCAGCAGCCTACTATCGAACACTGAAGCTTTCTTT.

This clone was seen only once. The chain carries TRBV3-1 (or the pseudogene TRBV3-2) and TRBJ2-2; 7 nucleotides align to TRBD2. The junction had 10 bases not matched to a gene; V was cut back by 1 base and J by 5 bases. From germline, CDR1 is LGHDT and CDR2 YNNKEL (reference sequence). This CDR3 has 17 residues. The CDR3 nucleotides read TGTGCCAGCAGCCAAGGTTCAGCACTAGCGTTTACCGGGGAGCTGTTTTTT. Its translation: CASSQGSALAFTGELFF.

V gene TRBV27 combines with J gene TRBJ2-7, with 7 positions matching TRBD2. This CDR3 has 16 amino acids. Trimming removed 0 bases from V and 3 bases from J; junction bases left unmatched: 8. Germline CDR1 is MNHEY and CDR2 is SMNVEV (reference sequence). CDR3 DNA sequence: TGTGCCAGCAGTTTATCGTGGGCGCTAGCGGACTACGAGCAGTACTTC. This translates into CASSLSWALADYEQYF.

The V call is TRBV19, the J call TRBJ2-1; 15 bases map to TRBD2. Trimming removed 4 bases from V and 0 bases from J; junction bases left unmatched: 4. The germline V gene encodes CDR1 LNHDA and CDR2 SQIVND (reference sequence). The CDR3 covers 18 residues. CDR3 protein: CASSTGLAGGSSYNEQFF. The CDR3 DNA follows: TGTGCCAGTAGTACGGGACTAGCGGGAGGCTCCTCCTACAATGAGCAGTTCTTC. Together with reference TRBV19 and TRBJ2-1, the CDR3 gives the full variable domain: DGGITQSPKYLFRKEGQNVTLSCEQNLNHDAMYWYRQDPGQGLRLIYYSQIVNDFQKGDIAEGYSVSREKKESFPLTVTSAQKNPTAFYLCASSTGLAGGSSYNEQFFGPGTRLTVL.

This chain uses TRBV29-1 with TRBJ2-1; 11 bases map to TRBD1. CDR1 is SQVTM, CDR2 ANQGSEA, per germline. Trimming cost V 7 bases and J 8 bases; bases outside gene matches: 7. This CDR3 has 13 amino acids. CDR3 in amino acids: CSGGTGGRDEQFF. Written as DNA, the CDR3 is TGCAGCGGCGGGACAGGGGGTAGGGATGAGCAGTTCTTC.

This clone was observed a handful of times. The chain is built from TRBV7-9 and TRBJ1-2; 9 nucleotides align to TRBD1. J gave up 4 bases and V 4 bases, and 4 bases lay outside the gene matches. The CDR3 consists of 14 residues. Germline V gene lookup returns CDR1 SEHNR and CDR2 FQNEAQ (reference sequence). This CDR3 reads CASSSLTGGYGYTF. Here the CDR3 DNA reads TGTGCCAGCAGCTCCCTGACAGGGGGCTATGGCTACACCTTC.

The V call is TRBV7-6, the J call TRBJ2-1; 11 bases map to TRBD2. The CDR3 loop spans 18 amino acids. The junction had 9 bases not matched to a gene; V was cut back by 1 base and J by 4 bases. CDR1 SGHVS and CDR2 FNYEAQ come from the germline V gene. CDR3 DNA: TGTGCCAGCAGCTTAGGAGGAGGTACTAGCGGGGGATACAATGAGCAGTTCTTC. This encodes CASSLGGGTSGGYNEQFF.

The chain is built from TRBV7-3 and TRBJ2-1; possibly TRBD2 for D (5 bases). CDR1 and CDR2 (germline): SGHTA, FQGTGA. The CDR3 runs to 15 residues. Trimming removed 0 bases at V and 3 bases at J, with 9 bases between. DNA for the CDR3: TGTGCCAGCAGCTTAACGGGAGTGAACTACAATGAGCAGTTCTTC. This translates into CASSLTGVNYNEQFF.